The rows below give T cell receptor beta chains drawn from one sample of a study of T-cell reconstitution after alpha-beta-depleted transplantation in children. TCRdb independently ran MiXCR on the PCR reads; one entry per CDR3 protein. This table has under 300,000 distinct CDR3 sequences, 11% appearing once. Here the sequenced sample was peripheral blood, taken 180 days after TCRalphabeta/CD19-depleted stem cell transplant. Receptors originate from a male patient under 10 years old who had a stem cell transplant for chronic granulomatous disease, so the T cells may come from the graft donor. The CDR3 runs from the conserved cysteine through the conserved F or W. The D gene is left open where the match is weak. Expanded clones get a size class; other rows say once, few or many, or leave the size out.

>TRBJ1-6|many|TRBV6-1|-
CASSAKTDRYNSPLHF
TGTGCCAGCAGCGCCAAGACCGACAGATATAATTCACCCCTCCACTTT
>TRBJ2-1|few|TRBV19|-
CASSTQSNEQFF
TGTGCCAGTAGTACCCAGAGCAATGAGCAGTTCTTC
>TRBJ1-1|few|TRBV6-1|-
CASKNGPKNTEAFF
TGTGCCAGCAAGAATGGGCCAAAGAACACTGAAGCTTTCTTT
>TRBJ2-7|many|TRBV12-3/TRBV12-4|-
CASSPNSFYEQYF
TGTGCCAGCAGCCCTAACAGCTTCTACGAGCAGTACTTC
>TRBJ2-1|few|TRBV7-8|TRBD2
CASSSRLANEQFF
TGTGCCAGCAGCTCAAGACTAGCTAACGAGCAGTTCTTC
>TRBJ2-3|many|TRBV20-1|-
CSARDMTGGTDTQYF
TGCAGTGCTAGAGATATGACGGGAGGCACAGATACGCAGTATTTT
>TRBJ1-3|many|TRBV12-3/TRBV12-4|-
CASFTAAGRGNTIYF
TGTGCCAGCTTCACGGCGGCCGGTCGTGGAAACACCATATATTTT
>TRBJ1-5|many|TRBV19|TRBD1
CASSTRGQGNNQPQHF
TGTGCCAGTAGTACCCGCGGACAGGGGAACAATCAGCCCCAGCATTTT
>TRBJ2-5|-|TRBV12-3/TRBV12-4|-
CASRRAGIGETQYF
TGTGCCAGCAGGCGGGCTGGGATAGGGGAGACCCAGTACTTC
>TRBJ1-1|many|TRBV12-3/TRBV12-4|-
CASSFGHLGNTEAFF
TGTGCCAGCAGTTTCGGGCACCTGGGGAACACTGAAGCTTTCTTT
>TRBJ2-3|many|TRBV12-3/TRBV12-4|-
CASSFRLGGTDTQYF
TGTGCCAGCAGTTTCCGTTTGGGAGGCACAGATACGCAGTATTTT
>TRBJ2-3|many|TRBV7-9|TRBD2
CASSLRTSRDTDTQYF
TGTGCCAGCAGCTTACGGACTAGCCGCGACACAGATACGCAGTATTTT
>TRBJ2-1|many|TRBV29-1|-
CSVDQGRKFSNEQFF
TGCAGCGTTGATCAGGGGAGGAAGTTTAGCAATGAGCAGTTCTTC
>TRBJ1-2|many|TRBV12-3/TRBV12-4|TRBD1
CASSPTGAYGYTF
TGTGCCAGCAGTCCCACAGGGGCTTATGGCTACACCTTC
>TRBJ2-7|many|TRBV11-2|TRBD1
CASSLGQANEQYF
TGTGCCAGCAGCCTGGGACAGGCCAACGAGCAGTACTTC
>TRBJ2-4|-|TRBV7-9|-
CASSLRAGLIQYF
TGTGCCAGCAGCTTGCGGGCGGGGCTCATTCAGTACTTC
>TRBJ1-1|many|TRBV12-3/TRBV12-4|-
CASSWEPGHWNTEAFF
TGTGCCAGCAGTTGGGAACCGGGACACTGGAACACTGAAGCTTTCTTT
>TRBJ2-3|few|TRBV12-3/TRBV12-4|-
CASSNSGRSTDTQYF
TGTGCCAGCAGTAACAGCGGGCGTAGCACAGATACGCAGTATTTT
>TRBJ2-3|many|TRBV10-3|-
CAISEGITRDTQYF
TGTGCCATCAGTGAGGGGATTACTAGGGATACGCAGTATTTT
>TRBJ2-1|many|TRBV20-1|TRBD2
CSARETSGRLRDNEQFF
TGCAGTGCTAGAGAGACTAGCGGGAGGCTGAGAGACAATGAGCAGTTCTTC
>TRBJ2-4|many|TRBV11-2|TRBD2
CASSLMTSGGAKAKNIQYF
TGTGCCAGCAGCTTAATGACTAGCGGGGGGGCTAAAGCCAAAAACATTCAGTACTTC
>TRBJ2-3|-|TRBV7-6|TRBD2
CASSLVRQLAGVVGTQYF
TGTGCCAGCAGCTTAGTCCGGCAACTAGCGGGAGTGGTCGGTACGCAGTATTTT
>TRBJ1-1|many|TRBV7-8|-
CASSLGMGEAFF
TGTGCCAGCAGCTTAGGTATGGGAGAAGCTTTCTTT
>TRBJ1-5|many|TRBV29-1|-
CSVEGGYNQPQHF
TGCAGCGTTGAAGGGGGATACAATCAGCCCCAGCATTTT
>TRBJ2-3|many|TRBV18|TRBD1
CASSPLDRGVTDTQYF
TGTGCCAGCTCACCACTCGACAGGGGAGTAACAGATACGCAGTATTTT
>TRBJ2-4|many|TRBV5-6|-
CASSLEPGADIQYF
TGTGCCAGCAGCTTGGAACCAGGGGCAGACATTCAGTACTTC
>TRBJ2-4|many|TRBV4-3|TRBD2
CASSQDATGTSGHKNIQYF
TGCGCCAGCAGCCAAGATGCCACCGGGACTAGCGGGCACAAAAACATTCAGTACTTC
>TRBJ2-5|many|TRBV7-2|TRBD2
CASSLAASGMVGGKRGQYF
TGTGCCAGCAGCTTAGCAGCTAGCGGGATGGTTGGCGGCAAGCGCGGCCAGTACTTC
>TRBJ2-5|many|TRBV5-1|-
CASSLEPAGRNQETQYF
TGCGCCAGCAGCTTGGAACCTGCTGGGAGGAACCAAGAGACCCAGTACTTC
>TRBJ1-1|many|TRBV20-1|TRBD1
CSARKTRGMNTEAFF
TGCAGTGCTAGAAAGACCAGGGGGATGAACACTGAAGCTTTCTTT
>TRBJ1-5|many|TRBV15|-
CATSKRPGNQPQHF
TGTGCCACCAGCAAGAGACCCGGAAATCAGCCCCAGCATTTT
>TRBJ2-3|many|TRBV5-5|-
CASSLGAGFTDTQYF
TGTGCCAGCAGCTTGGGTGCTGGGTTCACAGATACGCAGTATTTT
>TRBJ2-3|many|TRBV6-1|TRBD1
CASRPGTGVVDTQYF
TGTGCCAGCAGACCCGGGACAGGGGTTGTAGATACGCAGTATTTT
>TRBJ1-1|many|TRBV12-3/TRBV12-4|-
CASSIENTEAFF
TGTGCCAGCAGTATTGAGAACACTGAAGCTTTCTTT
>TRBJ2-1|-|TRBV2|-
CASLYIPRAGAEQFF
TGTGCCAGCCTCTATATCCCGCGGGCAGGGGCAGAGCAGTTCTTC
>TRBJ2-7|many|TRBV5-1|TRBD2
CASSSGLAGGSYEQYF
TGCGCCAGCAGCTCAGGACTAGCGGGAGGCTCCTACGAGCAGTACTTC
>TRBJ2-1|-|TRBV7-9|TRBD1
CASSSPTGTGAFF
TGTGCCAGCAGCTCCCCTACCGGGACAGGGGCTTTCTTC
>TRBJ2-7|many|TRBV18|TRBD1
CASSGTGEREQYF
TGTGCCAGCTCCGGGACAGGGGAGCGAGAGCAGTACTTC
>TRBJ2-7|many|TRBV7-9|TRBD2
CASSFSLAGNEQYF
TGTGCCAGCAGCTTTAGCCTAGCGGGCAACGAGCAGTACTTC
>TRBJ2-2|many|TRBV20-1|TRBD2
CSARQAGGNTGELFF
TGCAGTGCTAGACAAGCGGGGGGGAACACCGGGGAGCTGTTTTTT
>TRBJ2-3|many|TRBV12-3/TRBV12-4|-
CASSLQPKDTQYF
TGTGCCAGCAGTTTGCAGCCAAAAGATACGCAGTATTTT
>TRBJ2-3|-|TRBV3-1|TRBD2
CACCQDPGGALTDTQYF
TGTGCCTGCTGCCAAGATCCCGGGGGGGCCCTAACAGATACGCAGTATTTT
>TRBJ2-7|few|TRBV11-2|TRBD1
CASSLGTGARQYF
TGTGCCAGCAGCCTCGGGACAGGGGCGCGCCAGTACTTC
>TRBJ2-2|many|TRBV12-3/TRBV12-4|-
CASSSPGSELFF
TGTGCCAGCAGCTCACCCGGCTCGGAGCTGTTTTTT
>TRBJ2-2|many|TRBV5-1|TRBD1
CASSKGTTGATGELFF
TGCGCCAGCAGCAAGGGGACGACAGGGGCCACCGGGGAGCTGTTTTTT
>TRBJ1-3|many|TRBV12-3/TRBV12-4|-
CASSLAAAGNTIYF
TGTGCCAGCAGTTTAGCGGCCGCTGGAAACACCATATATTTT
>TRBJ2-5|many|TRBV3-1|-
CASSLPSRAHQETQYF
TGTGCCAGCAGCCTACCATCGCGGGCCCACCAAGAGACCCAGTACTTC
>TRBJ2-4|many|TRBV6-5|-
CASSSVAKNIQYF
TGTGCCAGCAGTTCCGTGGCCAAAAACATTCAGTACTTC
>TRBJ1-3|many|TRBV12-3/TRBV12-4|-
CASGTDGNTIYF
TGTGCCAGCGGTACTGATGGAAACACCATATATTTT
>TRBJ2-7|few|TRBV27|-
CASRSGREQYF
TGTGCCAGCAGATCAGGTCGCGAGCAGTACTTC
>TRBJ2-1|many|TRBV20-1|TRBD2
CSANPEGLADYNEQFF
TGCAGTGCTAATCCCGAGGGACTAGCGGACTACAATGAGCAGTTCTTC
>TRBJ1-2|many|TRBV7-7|-
CASSFKTWAYGYTF
TGTGCCAGCAGCTTTAAGACGTGGGCATATGGCTACACCTTC
>TRBJ1-2|-|TRBV28|-
CASSTAGQPNFYGYTF
TGTGCCAGCAGTACCGCAGGACAGCCAAACTTCTATGGCTACACCTTC